The entry below describes one TCR beta chain. The antigen remains undetermined. Produced via immunoSEQ multiplex PCR; TCRdb's table is partial and in-frame only. The table lists tens of thousands of clones, around 85% of them singletons, with around 10% in the top ten. Both about-4-week and about-12-week second-dose recipients were combined. This sample stems from a study of T cell responses to AZD1222 COVID-19 vaccine. Study-wide results and caveats: Repertoire sampling was restricted to post-peak T cell response timepoints. Only a handful of AZD1222 recipients were seropositive at baseline. Donors were largely white British and mainly female; clonal diversity was possibly underestimated.

The CDR3 runs to 11 residues. V lost 0 bases, J lost 16 bases, and 11 bases lay in between. Germline loops: CDR1 SGHTS, CDR2 YDEGEE. The clonotype was recovered from an adult who received the AZD1222 COVID-19 vaccine. The starting material was peripheral blood, obtained 28 days after the second AZD1222 dose. The gene calls are TRBV5-8 and TRBJ1-5; D gene ambiguous. The CDR3 DNA sequence: TGTGCCAGCAGCTTGGCCCCCAGCCCCCATTTT. This sequence encodes CASSLAPSPHF.